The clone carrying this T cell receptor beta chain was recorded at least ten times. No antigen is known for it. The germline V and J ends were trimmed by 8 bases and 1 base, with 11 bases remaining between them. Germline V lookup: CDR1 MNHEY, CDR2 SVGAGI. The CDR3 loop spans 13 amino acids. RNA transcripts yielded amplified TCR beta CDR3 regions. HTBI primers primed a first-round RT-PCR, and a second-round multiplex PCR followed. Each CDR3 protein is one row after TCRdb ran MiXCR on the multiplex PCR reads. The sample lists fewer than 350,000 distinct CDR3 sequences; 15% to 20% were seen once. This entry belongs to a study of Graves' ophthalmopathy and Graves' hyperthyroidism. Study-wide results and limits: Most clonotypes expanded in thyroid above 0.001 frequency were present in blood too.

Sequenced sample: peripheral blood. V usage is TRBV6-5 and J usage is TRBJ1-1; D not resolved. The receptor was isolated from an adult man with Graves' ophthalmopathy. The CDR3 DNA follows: TGTGCCAGCGGACTGATACAGAACACTGAAGCTTTCTTT. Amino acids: CASGLIQNTEAFF.